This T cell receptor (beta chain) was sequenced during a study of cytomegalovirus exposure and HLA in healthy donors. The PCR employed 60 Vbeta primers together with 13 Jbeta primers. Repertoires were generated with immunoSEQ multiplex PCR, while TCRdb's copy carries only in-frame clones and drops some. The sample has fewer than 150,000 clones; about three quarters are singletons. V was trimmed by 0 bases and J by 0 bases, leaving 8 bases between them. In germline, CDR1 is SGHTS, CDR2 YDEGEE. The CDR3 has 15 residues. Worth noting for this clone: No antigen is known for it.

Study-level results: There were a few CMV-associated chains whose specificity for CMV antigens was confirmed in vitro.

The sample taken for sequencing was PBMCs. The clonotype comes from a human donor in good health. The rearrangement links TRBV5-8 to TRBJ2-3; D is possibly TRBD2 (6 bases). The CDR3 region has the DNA TGTGCCAGCAGCTTGGGGCTAGCGAGCACAGATACGCAGTATTTT. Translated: CASSLGLASTDTQYF.